The present T cell receptor beta chain was sequenced within a study of technical replicates of blood from a few donors. There are 16 residues in the CDR3. The germline V gene has CDR1 SGDLS and CDR2 YYNGEE. V lost 0 bases and J lost 1, with 11 bases in between. Only in-frame clones appear in the TCRdb table, and some are missing; sequencing was by immunoSEQ multiplex PCR. The repertoire holds 68,000 or so clones, with nearly 98% as singletons. Material for sequencing was T cells isolated from PBMCs. The V gene is TRBV9, the J gene TRBJ1-3; D perhaps matches TRBD1 (5 bases). The sequence was obtained from a human donor in good health. The CDR3 sequence is CASSVDSGWSGNTIYF. The CDR3 DNA sequence: TGTGCCAGCAGCGTAGACTCAGGGTGGTCTGGAAACACCATATATTTT.